This TCR beta chain appears in the sequencing data of a study of T cells after posttransplantation cyclophosphamide. Findings and caveats of the study: TRB overlap between skin or GI tissue T cells and blood was limited. Donor CD8+ memory clones often dominated recipient blood repertoires at later times. Recipient CMV seropositivity and CMV reactivation strongly tracked TRB clonality.

About this clone: What it recognizes is unknown.

Data came from immunoSEQ multiplex PCR; TCRdb stores just in-frame clones and leaves some out. The data contain around 14,000 clones, 76% of them singletons. The germline V and J ends were trimmed by 5 bases and 3 bases, with 14 bases remaining between them. This CDR3 has 15 amino acids. Germline CDR1 GTSNPN, CDR2 SVGIG (reference sequence). Sample: memory CD4+ T cells sorted from PBMCs. This chain links TRBV30 with TRBJ1-6; D is possibly TRBD1 (6 bases). The receptor was isolated from a man aged 50 to 60. Here the CDR3 DNA reads TGTGCCTGGTCTTATAGGGGGATCTATAATTCACCCCTCCACTTT. Its translation is CAWSYRGIYNSPLHF. The full variable domain, completed using reference TRBV30 and TRBJ1-6, is SQTIHQWPATLVQPVGSPLSLECTVEGTSNPNLYWYRQAAGRGLQLLFYSVGIGQISSEVPQNLSASRPQDRQFILSSKKLLLSDSGFYLCAWSYRGIYNSPLHFGNGTRLTVT.